The present T cell receptor beta chain was sequenced within a study of T cells in Graves' hyperthyroidism and ophthalmopathy. Study conclusions and caveats: Blood also showed most of the thyroid clonotypes that were expanded above 0.001.

Template material for amplifying TCR beta CDR3 regions consisted of RNA transcripts. RT-PCR in the first round (using the HTBI primer set) targeted the TCR CDR3. Via MiXCR, TCRdb re-called the multiplex PCR reads, giving one row per CDR3 protein. This sample yields under 650,000 distinct CDR3 sequences, of which around 16% are seen a single time; 3.8% belongs to the top ten. This clonotype was recorded at least ten times. As yet, its antigen is unknown. The CDR3 extends over 14 amino acids. Germline CDR1 reads SEHNR; CDR2 reads FQNEAQ (reference sequence). The V end lost 2 bases, the J end lost 3 bases, and 8 bases lay between the germline ends.

The J gene is TRBJ2-1, the V gene TRBV7-9, with TRBD2 as a possible D gene (5 bases). The clonotype originates from a woman aged 25 to 39 with Graves' hyperthyroidism. Sequenced sample: blood. The CDR3 DNA is TGTGCCAGCAGCTTAAGTCGGGACTACAATGAGCAGTTCTTC. This sequence encodes CASSLSRDYNEQFF.